The clone carrying this T cell receptor (beta chain) has more than one count but fewer than ten. Its antigen is as yet unknown. This entry comes from a study of T cells in Graves' hyperthyroidism and ophthalmopathy. Findings of the study overall: Most expanded thyroid clonotypes above 0.001 recurred in blood.

V was shortened by 4 bases and J by 3 bases, with 9 bases between the two germline ends. Germline CDR1 reads KGHSH; CDR2 reads LQKENI. The CDR3 is made up of 13 amino acids. Amplified TCR beta CDR3 regions derived from RNA transcripts. First-round RT-PCR targeting the TCR CDR3 was performed with the HTBI primer set. TCRdb re-called the multiplex PCR reads with MiXCR, one entry per CDR3 protein. Here the sample spans some 550,000 distinct CDR3 sequences, less than 25% being singletons. This rearrangement joins TRBV18 to TRBJ1-2, with unresolved D. This TCR came from a man younger than 35 with Graves' hyperthyroidism. The sequenced sample consisted of blood. Here the CDR3 reads CASSHKEDYGYTF. Here the CDR3 DNA reads TGTGCCAGCTCACACAAAGAGGACTATGGCTACACCTTC.